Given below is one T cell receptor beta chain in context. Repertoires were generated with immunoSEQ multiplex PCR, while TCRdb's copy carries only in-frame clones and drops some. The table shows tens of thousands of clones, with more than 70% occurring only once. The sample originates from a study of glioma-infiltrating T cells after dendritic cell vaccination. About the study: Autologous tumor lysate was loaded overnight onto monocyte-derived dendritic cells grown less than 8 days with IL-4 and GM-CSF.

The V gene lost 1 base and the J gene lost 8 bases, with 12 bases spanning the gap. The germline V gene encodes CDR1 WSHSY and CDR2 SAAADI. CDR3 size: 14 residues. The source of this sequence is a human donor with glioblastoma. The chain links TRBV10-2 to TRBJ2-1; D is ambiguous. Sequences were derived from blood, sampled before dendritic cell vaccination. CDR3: CASSEWLLSHEQFF. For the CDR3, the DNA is TGCGCCAGCAGTGAGTGGCTCCTCTCTCATGAGCAGTTCTTC.